Detailed here is one T cell receptor beta chain. This sample was included in a study of shared clonotypes between healthy human individuals. TCRdb keeps only in-frame clones here, not all; method: immunoSEQ multiplex PCR. The table includes about 730,000 clones, 72% detected once. Germline loops: CDR1 SGHNT, CDR2 YYREEE (reference sequence). This CDR3 contains 13 residues. The germline V and J ends were trimmed by 5 bases and 0 bases, with 8 bases remaining between them. The chain carries TRBV5-4 and TRBJ1-2; D unclear. Sequencing was carried out using memory CD4+ T cells sorted from blood. Sample subset: CD45RA-negative fraction. The clonotype was recovered from a woman under 40 in good health. The CDR3 bases are TGTGCCAGCAGTTCAGACACTAACTATGGCTACACCTTC. Residues: CASSSDTNYGYTF.